These 5 T cell receptor beta chains were sequenced from one sample in a study of OX40 agonist ivuxolimab in advanced cancers. Produced via immunoSEQ multiplex PCR; TCRdb's table is partial and in-frame only. Here the sample spans 5,600 or so clones, 70% to 75% being singletons. Sequenced material: CD4+ or CD8+ T cells sorted from blood, taken in a trial of the OX40 agonist ivuxolimab. These receptor sequences come from an adult with an advanced solid tumor such as melanoma, head and neck, liver or kidney cancer.

This clone was seen only once. The chain employs TRBV9 and TRBJ2-7; no firm D call. This CDR3 comprises 14 residues. V dropped 0 bases and J dropped 2 bases, with 9 bases sitting between them. CDR1 is SGDLS, CDR2 YYNGEE, per germline. CDR3 sequence reads: CASSVADGPYEQYF. CDR3 in DNA: TGTGCCAGCAGCGTAGCTGACGGCCCCTACGAGCAGTACTTC.

The chain joins TRBV6-5 to TRBJ1-2; a possible D gene is TRBD1 (5 bases). CDR1 is MNHEY, CDR2 SVGAGI, per germline. The CDR3 has 12 amino acids. Trimming left V 2 bases short and J 4 bases short, with 5 bases between. CDR3 residues: CASSYGTYGYTF. The CDR3 DNA is TGTGCCAGCAGTTACGGGACCTATGGCTACACCTTC.

This chain connects TRBV10-1 to TRBJ2-2; D is undetermined. V lost 5 bases to trimming and J lost 2 bases, with 6 bases between them. The germline CDR1 and CDR2 sequences are WNHNN and SYGVQD (reference sequence). The CDR3 is made up of 13 amino acids. The CDR3 spells CASSRRNTGELFF. The CDR3 region has the DNA TGCGCCAGCAGTCGTAGAAACACCGGGGAGCTGTTTTTT.

The CDR3 bases are TGCGCCAGCAGCCCCCCCTGGTTTGCACAAGGTGAAAAACTGTTTTTT. Amino acid sequence: CASSPPWFAQGEKLFF. The J gene is TRBJ1-4, the V gene TRBV4-1; no clear D. V lost 4 bases and J lost 7, with 19 bases in between. Germline V gene data show CDR1 as MGHRA and CDR2 as YSYEKL. The CDR3 runs to 16 residues.

The chain joins TRBV6-4 to TRBJ2-1; 11 nucleotides line up with TRBD1. V lost 0 bases to trimming and J lost 6 bases; unmatched junction nucleotides: 1. There are 15 residues in the CDR3. Germline values: CDR1 MRHNA, CDR2 SNTAGT. Here the CDR3 DNA reads TGTGCCAGCAGTGACTCCGGGACAGGGGGCAATGAGCAGTTCTTC. It is translated as CASSDSGTGGNEQFF.